This section outlines one T cell receptor beta chain sequence together with its context. These data come from a study of lymphopenia after photon versus proton radiotherapy. Sequencing was performed with immunoSEQ multiplex PCR; in TCRdb, only in-frame clones are kept and a portion is missing. The table shows 150,000 to 200,000 clones, with more than 85% occurring only once. This specimen was peripheral blood, taken from a patient treated with photon-based radiotherapy. This TCR was sampled from a man in his fifties with gastric cancer.

CDR3 region: CASSLSLAGAIYNEQFF. The DNA for the CDR3 is TGTGCCAGCAGTTTATCGCTAGCGGGAGCGATCTACAATGAGCAGTTCTTC. The rearrangement joins TRBV27 to TRBJ2-1; TRBD2 aligns across 10 bases. V gave up 0 bases and J gave up 3 bases; unmatched junction bases: 5. The CDR3 contains 17 residues. Germline CDR1 is MNHEY and CDR2 is SMNVEV (reference sequence).